This T cell receptor beta chain comes out of a study of T cell responses to AZD1222 COVID-19 vaccine. The method was immunoSEQ multiplex PCR; TCRdb's version includes in-frame clones alone and lacks a portion of them. In the table there are just under 90,000 clones, 88% of which are singletons. This clone was detected only once. What it binds is not known. Overall study findings and caveats: Clonal diversity was possibly underestimated, and the donors were mostly white British, with more females.

This receptor was obtained from an adult in good health. This material consisted of peripheral blood, taken on day 0 of MenACWY control vaccination.

The CDR3 is CASSLTYEQYF. As DNA, the CDR3 is TGTGCCAGCAGTTTAACCTACGAGCAGTACTTC. The gene calls are TRBV28 and TRBJ2-7; D not certain. This CDR3 is 11 amino acids long. Germline CDR1 reads MDHEN; CDR2 reads SYDVKM. The V end was cut by 2 bases, the J end by 2 bases, with 1 base between.